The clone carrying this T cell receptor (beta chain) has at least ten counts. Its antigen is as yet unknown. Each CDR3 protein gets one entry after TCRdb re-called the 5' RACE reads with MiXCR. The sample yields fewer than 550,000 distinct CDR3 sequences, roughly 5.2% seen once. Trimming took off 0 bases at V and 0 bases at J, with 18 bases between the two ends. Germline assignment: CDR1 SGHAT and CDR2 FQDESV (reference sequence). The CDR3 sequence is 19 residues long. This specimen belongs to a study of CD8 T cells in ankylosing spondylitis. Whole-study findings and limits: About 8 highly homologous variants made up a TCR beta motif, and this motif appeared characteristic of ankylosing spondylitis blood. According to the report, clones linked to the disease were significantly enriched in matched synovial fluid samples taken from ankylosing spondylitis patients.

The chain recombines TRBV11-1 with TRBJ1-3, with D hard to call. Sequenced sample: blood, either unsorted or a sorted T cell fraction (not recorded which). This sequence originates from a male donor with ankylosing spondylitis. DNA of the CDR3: TGTGCCAGCAGCTTAGCGAATTTACTGGGGTATGCCTCTGGAAACACCATATATTTT. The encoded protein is CASSLANLLGYASGNTIYF.